This T cell receptor beta chain originates from a study of STAT5B mutations in CD4+ large granular lymphocyte leukemia (dated by TCRdb to between 2021 and 2023). About the investigation overall: Among the healthy controls, the CDR3 'QG' motif was associated with a particular HLA allele. TCRbeta repertoires of CD4+ T-cell large granular lymphocyte leukemia patients were compared with those of healthy blood donors. Flow cytometry on FACSCanto II or FACSVerse showed that the purified fractions were more than 95% pure among lymphocytes.

A note on this clone: The antigen this receptor binds is unknown. Base qualities are not provided; no much larger clone lies one nucleotide away.

The immunoSEQ assay at survey resolution was applied to genomic DNA for sequencing of TCRbeta rearrangements. As for how the authors treated the data: A lowest detectable productive clonotype frequency of 2.59 x 10-5 was observed in the TCR sequencing data. Analyses included only productive TCRbeta rearrangements, meaning complete and in-frame sequences. Sample clonality was computed as Simpson clonality in the immunoSEQ Analyzer version 3.0. Based on frequency, clones were grouped as very rare, small, medium, large (1-20%) or hyperexpanded (>20%). Generation probabilities were estimated with OLGA 1.2.3, V-gene circos plots were made with VDJtools, specificities were searched in VDJdb, and CDR3 motifs were identified with GLIPH. TCRdb retrieved this table from immuneACCESS and kept in-frame rearrangements only. Not all clones are present; in checked studies, unresolved V genes account for under half, and no reason is known for the remainder. The V and J calls and clone size are taken from that table; D and trimming were inferred from the DNA. Across this sample there are 37,000 or so clones, with around 90% seen only once. The top ten clonotypes cover roughly 3.4% of the sample.

Points the paper makes about the study in general: Data were not HLA-matched; higher clonality in CD4+ versus CD8+ T-LGLL could reflect the relatively small sample size. Greater clonality appeared to be present in CD4-sorted patient repertoires than in healthy CD4+ repertoires, and the difference was retained after the putative leukemic clones were removed. Enrichment of TRBV06-family usage was observed among the top patient clones (8/27) relative to healthy controls (2/35). Main leukemic clonotypes were private to each patient, although 20% to 30% appeared at low frequency in other patients' non-leukemic repertoires.

The healthy control group was made up of approximately 40 blood donors, and the Finnish Red Cross blood service supplied their buffy coats. All TCR-sequenced material derived from peripheral blood: patient blood samples and healthy donor buffy coats. Peripheral blood mononuclear cells were isolated by Ficoll-Hypaque gradient centrifugation. For the healthy controls, CD4+ cells were obtained from buffy coats by magnetic purification. Genomic DNA was extracted using the Gentra Puregene Cell and Tissue kit, and a Qubit 2.0 fluorometer was used to quantify it. Trimming at the junction amounts to 4 bases on V and 7 bases on J, and the germline ends lie 8 bases apart. The germline V gene sets CDR1 to ENHRY and CDR2 to SYGVKD. Including cysteine and phenylalanine, the CDR3 has 12 amino acids. Left in the record is the CDR3 DNA by itself, 36 bases read in frame from the first base.

Specimen: CD4+ T cells from blood buffy coats. This clonotype was sampled from a human donor in good health. The V and J segments used are TRBV10-3 and TRBJ2-1; no D segment can be confidently identified. The CDR3 region reads CAISGRENEQFF. The bases read TGTGCCATCAGTGGAAGGGAAAATGAGCAGTTCTTC.